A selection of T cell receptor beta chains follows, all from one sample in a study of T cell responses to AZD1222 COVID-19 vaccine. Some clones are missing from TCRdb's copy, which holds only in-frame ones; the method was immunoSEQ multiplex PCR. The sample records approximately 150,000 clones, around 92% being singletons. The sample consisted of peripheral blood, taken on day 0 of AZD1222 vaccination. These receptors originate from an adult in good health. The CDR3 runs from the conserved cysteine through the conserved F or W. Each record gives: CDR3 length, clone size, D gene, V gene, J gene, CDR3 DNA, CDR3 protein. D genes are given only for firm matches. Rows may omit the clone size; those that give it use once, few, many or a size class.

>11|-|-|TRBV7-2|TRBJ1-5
TGTGCCAGCAGCTTAGTTGGGCCCCAGCATTTT
CASSLVGPQHF
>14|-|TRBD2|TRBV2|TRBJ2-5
TGTGCCGGGGGGACTAGCGGGGGCCCGCAGACCCAGTACTTC
CAGGTSGGPQTQYF
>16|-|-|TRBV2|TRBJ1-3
TGTGCCAGCAGTGTTTACGGGACCTCCTCTGGAAACACCATATATTTT
CASSVYGTSSGNTIYF
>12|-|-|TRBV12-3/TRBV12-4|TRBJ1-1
TGTGCCGCTACCTGGGGGAACACTGAAGCTTTCTTT
CAATWGNTEAFF
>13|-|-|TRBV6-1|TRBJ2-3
TGTGCCAGCAGTGAAAGGTACACAGATACGCAGTATTTT
CASSERYTDTQYF
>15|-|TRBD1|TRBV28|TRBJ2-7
TGTGCCAGCAGTATCCCGGGGACAGGGGGGCACGAGCAGTACTTC
CASSIPGTGGHEQYF
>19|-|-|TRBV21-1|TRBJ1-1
TGTGCCAGCAGCAAAGCGCGATTGGAAGGGGGCAGCATGAACACTGAAGCTTTCTTT
CASSKARLEGGSMNTEAFF
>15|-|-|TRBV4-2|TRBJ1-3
TGTGCCAGCAGCCAAGATAGGAGTTCTGGAAACACCATATATTTT
CASSQDRSSGNTIYF
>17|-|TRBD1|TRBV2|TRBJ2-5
TGTGCCAGCAGTGAAGGCGCAGGGGGTACCGCAGAAGAGACCCAGTACTTC
CASSEGAGGTAEETQYF
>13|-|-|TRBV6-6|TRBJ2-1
TGTGCCAGCACCCCCGCAGGCCGGAATGAGCAGTTCTTC
CASTPAGRNEQFF
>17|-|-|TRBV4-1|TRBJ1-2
TGCGCCAGCAGCCAGGCCAGAAAAGGGGCCCTAGCCTATGGCTACACCTTC
CASSQARKGALAYGYTF
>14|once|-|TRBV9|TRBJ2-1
TGTGCCAGCAGCCCCCCTGCCGGGGGTCGGGGGCAATTCTTC
CASSPPAGGRGQFF
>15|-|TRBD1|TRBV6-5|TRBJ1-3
TGTGCCAGCAGTCTCACAGGGGCCTCTGGAAACACCATATATTTT
CASSLTGASGNTIYF
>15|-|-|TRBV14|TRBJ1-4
TGTGCCAGCAGCCAGTTCCCTGGGCGAGGTGAAAAACTGTTTTTT
CASSQFPGRGEKLFF
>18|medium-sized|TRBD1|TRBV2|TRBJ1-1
TGTGCCAGCAGTGAAGCAGTCCCGGGACAGGGAGGGGAAACTGAAGCTTTCTTT
CASSEAVPGQGGETEAFF
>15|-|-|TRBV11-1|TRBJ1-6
TGTGCCAGCAGCTTATCCGACAACTATAATTCACCCCTCCACTTT
CASSLSDNYNSPLHF
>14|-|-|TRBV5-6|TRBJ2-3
TGTGCCAGCATCCTCCTAGGGAGCACAGATACGCAGTATTTT
CASILLGSTDTQYF
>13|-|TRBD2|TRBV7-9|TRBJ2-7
TGTGCCAGCAGACCCCGGGACTACTACGAGCAGTACTTC
CASRPRDYYEQYF
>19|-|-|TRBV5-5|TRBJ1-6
TGTGCCAGCAGCGGAACTGACCGGGGCCCGAGCTCCTATAATTCACCCCTCCACTTT
CASSGTDRGPSSYNSPLHF
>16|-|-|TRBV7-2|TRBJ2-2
TGTGCCAGCAGACCCTCCGAAGGGGGTGTCACCGGGGAGCTGTTTTTT
CASRPSEGGVTGELFF
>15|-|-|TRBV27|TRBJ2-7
TGTGCCAGCAGTTTAATGGACGGGAGCTCCTACGAGCAGTACTTC
CASSLMDGSSYEQYF
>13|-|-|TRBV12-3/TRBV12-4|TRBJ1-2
TGTGCCAGCAGTGCCCATCAGTACTATGGCTACACCTTC
CASSAHQYYGYTF
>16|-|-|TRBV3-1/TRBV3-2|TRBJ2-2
TGTGCCAGCAGCCAAGATCGCAGAGCGAACACCGGGGAGCTGTTTTTT
CASSQDRRANTGELFF
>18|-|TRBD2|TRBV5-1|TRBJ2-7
TGCGCCAGCAGCTTAATGAGCGGGAGGGCCCTCGGTTTCCACGAGCAGTACTTC
CASSLMSGRALGFHEQYF
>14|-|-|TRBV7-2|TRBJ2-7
TGTGCCAGCAGCCTGACAGGATTTTCCTACGAGCAGTACTTC
CASSLTGFSYEQYF
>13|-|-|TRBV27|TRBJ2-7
TGTGCCAGCAGTTATCAGGGGGGATACGAGCAGTACTTC
CASSYQGGYEQYF
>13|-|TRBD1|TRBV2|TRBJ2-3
TGTGCCAGCAGTGAGACAGGGGCAGATACGCAGTATTTT
CASSETGADTQYF
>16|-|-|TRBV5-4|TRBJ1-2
TGTGCCAGCAGCCTATACCCACCTCGGGGGCACGACGGCTACACCTTC
CASSLYPPRGHDGYTF
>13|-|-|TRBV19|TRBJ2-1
TGTGCCAGTAATCTGGGACTTGACAATGAGCAGTTCTTC
CASNLGLDNEQFF
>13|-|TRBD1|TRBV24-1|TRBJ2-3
TGTGCCACCGGGACAGGGTCCACAGATACGCAGTATTTT
CATGTGSTDTQYF
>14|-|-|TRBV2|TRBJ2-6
TGTGCCAGCAATGCGCTCTCTGGGGCCAACGTCCTGACTTTC
CASNALSGANVLTF
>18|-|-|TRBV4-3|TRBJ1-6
TGCGCCAGCAGCCAAGAAGGAGGGCACTCGCTCAAGAATTCACCCCTCCACTTT
CASSQEGGHSLKNSPLHF
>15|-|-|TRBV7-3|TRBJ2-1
TGTGCCAGCAGCCGAGGGGGGGACGCCTACAATGAGCAGTTCTTC
CASSRGGDAYNEQFF
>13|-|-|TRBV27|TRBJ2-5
TGTGCCAGCAGGACGAGTCTCCTGGAGACCCAGTACTTC
CASRTSLLETQYF
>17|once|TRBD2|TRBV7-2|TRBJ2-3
TGTGCCAGCAGCTTAGATTGGACTAGCGGGACGACAGATACGCAGTATTTT
CASSLDWTSGTTDTQYF
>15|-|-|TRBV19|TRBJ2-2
TGTGCCAGTAGTACGGGACTTCCAAACACCGGGGAGCTGTTTTTT
CASSTGLPNTGELFF
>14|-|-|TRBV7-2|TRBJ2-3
TGTGCCAGCAGCTTAGTCCTCCCCCCGGATACGCAGTATTTT
CASSLVLPPDTQYF
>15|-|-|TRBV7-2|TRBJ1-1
TGTGCCAGCAGCTTAAGTGGACGCGTGAACACTGAAGCTTTCTTT
CASSLSGRVNTEAFF
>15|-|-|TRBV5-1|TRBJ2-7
TGCGCCAGCAGCCAAAACTTACCCCCCGCCTACGAGCAGTACTTC
CASSQNLPPAYEQYF
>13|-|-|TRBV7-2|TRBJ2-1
TGTGCCAGCAGCTCCGCTAGAGTCGATGAGCAGTTCTTC
CASSSARVDEQFF
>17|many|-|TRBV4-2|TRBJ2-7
TGTGCCAGCAGCCGGGGCGTGGGAAGCGGGTCTACCTACGAGCAGTACTTC
CASSRGVGSGSTYEQYF
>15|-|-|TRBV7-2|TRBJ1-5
TGTGCCAGCAGCTTACTGGCTAATAGCAATCAGCCCCAGCATTTT
CASSLLANSNQPQHF
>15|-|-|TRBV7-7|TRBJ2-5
TGTGCCAGCAGCTTAGCCGGACAGTGGAAAGAGACCCAGTACTTC
CASSLAGQWKETQYF
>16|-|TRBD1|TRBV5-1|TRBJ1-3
TGCGCCAGCAGCCGCGTACAGGGGACCTCTGGAAACACCATATATTTT
CASSRVQGTSGNTIYF
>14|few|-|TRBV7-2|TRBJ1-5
TGTGCCACTTCAAGGGGGGGCACGAATCAGCCCCAGCATTTT
CATSRGGTNQPQHF
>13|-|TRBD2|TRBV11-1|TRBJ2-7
TGTGCCAGCAGCTTCTCCGGGACTAGGGAGCAGTACTTC
CASSFSGTREQYF
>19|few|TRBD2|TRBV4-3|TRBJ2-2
TGCGCCAGCAGCCAAGATCCTGGACTAGCGAGGAGGAACACCGGGGAGCTGTTTTTT
CASSQDPGLARRNTGELFF
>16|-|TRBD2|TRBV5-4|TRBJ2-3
TGTGCCAGCAGCTTGGGACTAGCGGGTCGCACAGATACGCAGTATTTT
CASSLGLAGRTDTQYF
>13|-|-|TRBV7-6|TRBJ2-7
TGTGCCAGCAGCCTTGAGGACTCCTACGAGCAGTACTTC
CASSLEDSYEQYF
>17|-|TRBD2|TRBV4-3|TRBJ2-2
TGCGCCAGCAGCCATCTACTAGCGGGAGTACGGGACGGGGAGCTGTTTTTT
CASSHLLAGVRDGELFF
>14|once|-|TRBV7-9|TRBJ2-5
TGTGCCAGCAGCTTAATGGGGATTGGAGAGACCCAGTACTTC
CASSLMGIGETQYF